This TCR beta chain was observed in a study of T cell changes during pregnancy in multiple sclerosis. Sequencing was performed with immunoSEQ multiplex PCR; in TCRdb, only in-frame clones are kept and a portion is missing. Of around 80,000 clones listed, approximately 93% are singletons. From germline, CDR1 is SGHRS and CDR2 YFSETQ. The J segment lost 3 bases and the V segment lost 4 bases, leaving 2 bases of the junction unmatched. The CDR3 is 13 amino acids. The sequencing here drew on peripheral blood, taken in the second trimester of pregnancy. The gene calls are TRBV5-1 and TRBJ1-1, with TRBD1 matching 8 bases. The receptor was derived from a female donor in good health, enrolled as a control in a pregnancy study. In nucleotides, the CDR3 is TGCGCCAGCAGCCTGGACAGGGACACTGAAGCTTTCTTT. It yields the protein CASSLDRDTEAFF.